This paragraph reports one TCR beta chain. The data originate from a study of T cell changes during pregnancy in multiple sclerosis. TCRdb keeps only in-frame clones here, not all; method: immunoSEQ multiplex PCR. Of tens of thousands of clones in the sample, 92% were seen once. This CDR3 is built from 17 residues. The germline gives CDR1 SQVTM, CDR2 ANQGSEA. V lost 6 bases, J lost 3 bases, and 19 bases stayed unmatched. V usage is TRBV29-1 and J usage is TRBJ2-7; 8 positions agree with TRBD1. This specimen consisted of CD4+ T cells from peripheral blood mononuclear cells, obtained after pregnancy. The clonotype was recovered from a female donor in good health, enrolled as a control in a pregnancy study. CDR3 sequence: CSVTGQGRRRGFYEQYF. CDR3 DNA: TGCAGCGTCACCGGACAGGGTCGGCGGAGAGGATTCTACGAGCAGTACTTC.